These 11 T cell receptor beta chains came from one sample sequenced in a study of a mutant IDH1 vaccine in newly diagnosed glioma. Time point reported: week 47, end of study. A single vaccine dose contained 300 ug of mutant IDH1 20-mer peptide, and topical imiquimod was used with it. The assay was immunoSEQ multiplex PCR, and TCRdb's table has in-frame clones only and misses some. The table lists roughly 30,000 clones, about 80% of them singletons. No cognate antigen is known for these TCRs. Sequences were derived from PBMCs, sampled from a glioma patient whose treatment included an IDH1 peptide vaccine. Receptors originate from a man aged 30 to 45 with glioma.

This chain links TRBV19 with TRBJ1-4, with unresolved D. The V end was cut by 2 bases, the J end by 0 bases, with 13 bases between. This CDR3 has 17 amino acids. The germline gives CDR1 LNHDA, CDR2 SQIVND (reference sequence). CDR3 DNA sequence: TGTGCCAGTAGTATATACGCGGAGCACGCAACTAATGAAAAACTGTTTTTT. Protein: CASSIYAEHATNEKLFF.

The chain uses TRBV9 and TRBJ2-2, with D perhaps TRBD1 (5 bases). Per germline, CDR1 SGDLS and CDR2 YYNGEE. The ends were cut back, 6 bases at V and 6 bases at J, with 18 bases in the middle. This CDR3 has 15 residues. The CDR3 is CASTVAWGQPGELFF. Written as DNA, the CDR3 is TGTGCCAGCACCGTCGCCTGGGGCCAGCCCGGGGAGCTGTTTTTT.

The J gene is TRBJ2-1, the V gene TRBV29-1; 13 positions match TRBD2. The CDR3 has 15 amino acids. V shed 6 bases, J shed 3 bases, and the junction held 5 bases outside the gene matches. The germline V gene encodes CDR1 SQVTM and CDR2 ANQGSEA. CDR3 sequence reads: CSVGTSGKLYNEQFF. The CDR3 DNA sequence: TGCAGCGTCGGGACTAGCGGGAAACTCTACAATGAGCAGTTCTTC.

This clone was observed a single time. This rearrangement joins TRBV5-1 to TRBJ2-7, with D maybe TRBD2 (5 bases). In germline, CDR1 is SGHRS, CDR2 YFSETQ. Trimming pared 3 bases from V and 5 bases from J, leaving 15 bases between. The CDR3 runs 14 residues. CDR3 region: CASSSLGGVDEQYF. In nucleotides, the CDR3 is TGCGCCAGCAGCTCCCTCGGAGGCGTGGACGAGCAGTACTTC. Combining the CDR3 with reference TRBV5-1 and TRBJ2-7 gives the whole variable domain KAGVTQTPRYLIKTRGQQVTLSCSPISGHRSVSWYQQTPGQGLQFLFEYFSETQRNKGNFPGRFSGRQFSNSRSEMNVSTLELGDSALYLCASSSLGGVDEQYFGPGTRLTVT.

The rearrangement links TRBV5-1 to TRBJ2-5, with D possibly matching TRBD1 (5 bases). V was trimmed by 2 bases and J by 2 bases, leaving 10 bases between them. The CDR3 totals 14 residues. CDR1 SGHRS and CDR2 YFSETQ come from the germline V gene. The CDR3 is CASSFTTEQETQYF. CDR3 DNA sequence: TGCGCCAGCAGCTTCACGACAGAACAAGAGACCCAGTACTTC.

The CDR3: CASSIDVLNTEAFF. The DNA for the CDR3 is TGTGCCAGTAGTATCGACGTCCTGAACACTGAAGCTTTCTTT. The chain links TRBV19 to TRBJ1-1, with D unresolved. The CDR3 runs to 14 residues. Germline loops: CDR1 LNHDA, CDR2 SQIVND (reference sequence). V lost 3 bases and J lost 0, with 8 bases in between.

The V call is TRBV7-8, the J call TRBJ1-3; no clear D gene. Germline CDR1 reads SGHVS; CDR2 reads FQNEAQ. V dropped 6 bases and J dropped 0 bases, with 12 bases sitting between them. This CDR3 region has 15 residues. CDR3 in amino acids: CASRPGRDSGNTIYF. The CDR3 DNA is TGTGCCAGCAGACCCGGGAGGGACTCTGGAAACACCATATATTTT.

CDR3 sequence reads: CASSIDNWSGNTIYF. Written as DNA, the CDR3 is TGTGCCAGCAGCATTGACAACTGGTCTGGAAACACCATATATTTT. V usage is TRBV9 and J usage is TRBJ1-3; no clear D. This CDR3 has 15 residues. Germline CDR1 is SGDLS and CDR2 is YYNGEE. V was clipped by 4 bases and J by 1 base, with 12 bases between them. Filled out from reference TRBV9 and TRBJ1-3, the complete variable domain reads DSGVTQTPKHLITATGQRVTLRCSPRSGDLSVYWYQQSLDQGLQFLIQYYNGEERAKGNILERFSAQQFPDLHSELNLSSLELGDSALYFCASSIDNWSGNTIYFGEGSWLTVV.

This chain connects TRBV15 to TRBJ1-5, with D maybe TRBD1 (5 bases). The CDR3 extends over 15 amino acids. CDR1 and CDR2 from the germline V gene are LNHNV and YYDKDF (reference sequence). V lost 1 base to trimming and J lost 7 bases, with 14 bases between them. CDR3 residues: CATSRGGSEGQPQHF. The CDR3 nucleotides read TGTGCCACCAGCAGAGGGGGGTCCGAAGGGCAGCCCCAGCATTTT.

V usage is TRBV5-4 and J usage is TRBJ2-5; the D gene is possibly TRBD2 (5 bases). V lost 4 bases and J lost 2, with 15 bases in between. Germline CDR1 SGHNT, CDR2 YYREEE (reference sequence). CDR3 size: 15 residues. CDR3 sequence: CASSVPGNQQETQYF. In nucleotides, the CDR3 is TGTGCCAGCAGCGTTCCGGGAAACCAACAAGAGACCCAGTACTTC.

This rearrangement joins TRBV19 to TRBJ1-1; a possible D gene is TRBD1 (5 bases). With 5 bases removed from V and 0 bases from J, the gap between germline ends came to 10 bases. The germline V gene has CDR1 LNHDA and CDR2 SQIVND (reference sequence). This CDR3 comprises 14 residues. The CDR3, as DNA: TGTGCCAGTAGTTGGGGCGTTGTGAACACTGAAGCTTTCTTT. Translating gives CASSWGVVNTEAFF.